What follows describes a single T cell receptor (beta chain). The target antigen is unknown. V lost 4 bases to trimming and J lost 2 bases, with 15 bases between them. The CDR3 loop spans 16 amino acids. Per germline, CDR1 MNHEY and CDR2 SVGAGI. The data derive from a study of T cell responses to AZD1222 COVID-19 vaccine. Libraries were prepared by immunoSEQ multiplex PCR; TCRdb keeps only in-frame clonotypes and omits some of them. The sample consists of 25,000 to 35,000 clones, roughly nine tenths of them appearing once. General study findings and limits: The span of vaccine-associated CD4 TCRs extended across spike, with dominance at 160-218 and 743-854. Targeting of unmutated variant regions was reportedly seen in nearly half of spike-specific TCRs.

The TCR was taken from an adult in good health. V usage is TRBV6-5 and J usage is TRBJ1-3, with D hard to call. The specimen comprised peripheral blood, sampled on day 0 of AZD1222 vaccination. The CDR3 loop is CASSSNLSPTGNTIYF. CDR3 bases: TGTGCCAGCAGTTCAAACTTGAGTCCTACTGGAAACACCATATATTTT.